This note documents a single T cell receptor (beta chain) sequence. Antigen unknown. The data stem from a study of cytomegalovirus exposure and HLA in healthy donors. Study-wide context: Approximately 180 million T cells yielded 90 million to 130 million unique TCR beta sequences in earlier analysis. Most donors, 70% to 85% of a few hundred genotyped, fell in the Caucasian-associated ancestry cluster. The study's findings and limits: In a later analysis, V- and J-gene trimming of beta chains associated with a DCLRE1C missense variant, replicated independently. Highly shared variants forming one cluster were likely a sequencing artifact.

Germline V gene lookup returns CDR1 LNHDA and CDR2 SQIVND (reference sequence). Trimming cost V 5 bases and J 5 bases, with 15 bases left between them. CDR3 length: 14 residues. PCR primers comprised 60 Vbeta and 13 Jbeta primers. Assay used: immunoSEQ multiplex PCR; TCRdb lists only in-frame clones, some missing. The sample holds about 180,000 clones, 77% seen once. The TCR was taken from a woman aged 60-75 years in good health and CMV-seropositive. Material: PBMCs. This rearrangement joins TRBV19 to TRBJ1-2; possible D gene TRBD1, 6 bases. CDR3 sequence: CASSDLGQNYGYTF. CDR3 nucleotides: TGTGCCAGTAGTGACCTCGGACAGAATTATGGCTACACCTTC.